This T cell receptor beta chain was captured by sequencing in a study of T cells after yellow fever vaccination. Regarding the study as a whole: Most primary-vaccination clones recurred post-booster (roughly 96% CD4, about 87% CD8). Contamination by abundant bulk-population clonotypes could be present in FACS-sorted repertoires.

Between the trimmed V and J ends, which lost 2 bases and 0 bases, there was a span of 12 bases. This CDR3 is built from 17 residues. Germline V gene sequence: CDR1 SGDLS, CDR2 YYNGEE. As TCR cDNA was made by 5'RACE template switching, a universal primer site and UMIs were added. Using its own MiXCR run on the 5' RACE reads, TCRdb lists one record per CDR3 protein. The sample lists 400,000 to 450,000 distinct CDR3 sequences, around 20% occurring once. This clonotype was found a few times. What it recognizes is unknown. The sequence derives from a man aged 18 to 30 who received the YFV17D yellow fever vaccine. The chain recombines TRBV9 with TRBJ2-6, with D hard to call. The material was PBMCs, obtained before the yellow fever booster vaccination. In DNA form, the CDR3 reads TGTGCCAGCAGCGTCCGCCGGTCCGGCTCTGGGGCCAACGTCCTGACTTTC. Its protein is CASSVRRSGSGANVLTF.